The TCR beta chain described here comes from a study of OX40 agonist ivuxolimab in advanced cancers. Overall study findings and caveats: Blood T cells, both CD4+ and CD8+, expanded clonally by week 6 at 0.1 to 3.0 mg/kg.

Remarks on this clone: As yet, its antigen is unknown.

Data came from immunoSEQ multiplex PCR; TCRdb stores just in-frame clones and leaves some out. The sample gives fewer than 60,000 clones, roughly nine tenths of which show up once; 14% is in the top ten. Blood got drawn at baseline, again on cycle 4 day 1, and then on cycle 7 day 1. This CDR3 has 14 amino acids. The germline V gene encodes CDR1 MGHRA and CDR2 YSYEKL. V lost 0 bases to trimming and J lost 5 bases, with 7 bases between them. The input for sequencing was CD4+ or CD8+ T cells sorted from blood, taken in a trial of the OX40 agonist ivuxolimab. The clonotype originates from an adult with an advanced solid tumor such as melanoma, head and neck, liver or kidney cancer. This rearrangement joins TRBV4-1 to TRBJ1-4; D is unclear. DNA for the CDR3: TGCGCCAGCAGCCAAGATGGTGTGAATGAAAAACTGTTTTTT. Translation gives CASSQDGVNEKLFF.